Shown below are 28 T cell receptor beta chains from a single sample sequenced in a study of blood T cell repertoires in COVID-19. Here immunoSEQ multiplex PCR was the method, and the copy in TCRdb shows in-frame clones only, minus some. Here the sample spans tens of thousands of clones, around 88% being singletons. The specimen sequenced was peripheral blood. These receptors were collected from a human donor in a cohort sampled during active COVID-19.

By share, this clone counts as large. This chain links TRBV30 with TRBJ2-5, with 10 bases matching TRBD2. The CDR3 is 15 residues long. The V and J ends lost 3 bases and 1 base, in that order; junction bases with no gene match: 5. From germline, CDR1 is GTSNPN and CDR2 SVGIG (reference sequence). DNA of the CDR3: TGTGCCTGGAGCCCACTAGCGGGGTTCCAAGAGACCCAGTACTTC. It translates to CAWSPLAGFQETQYF.

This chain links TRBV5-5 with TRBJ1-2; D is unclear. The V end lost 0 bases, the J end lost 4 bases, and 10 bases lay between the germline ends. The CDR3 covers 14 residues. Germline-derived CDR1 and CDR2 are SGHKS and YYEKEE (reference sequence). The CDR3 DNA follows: TGTGCCAGCAGCTTGGACGACAAACGCTATGGCTACACCTTC. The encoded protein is CASSLDDKRYGYTF.

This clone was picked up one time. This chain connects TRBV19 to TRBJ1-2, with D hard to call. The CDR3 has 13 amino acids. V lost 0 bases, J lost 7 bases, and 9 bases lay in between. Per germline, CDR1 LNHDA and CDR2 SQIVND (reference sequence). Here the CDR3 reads CASSIDRGSGYTF. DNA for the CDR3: TGTGCCAGTAGTATAGATCGTGGGAGTGGCTACACCTTC. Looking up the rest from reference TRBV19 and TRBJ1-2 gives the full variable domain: DGGITQSPKYLFRKEGQNVTLSCEQNLNHDAMYWYRQDPGQGLRLIYYSQIVNDFQKGDIAEGYSVSREKKESFPLTVTSAQKNPTAFYLCASSIDRGSGYTFGSGTRLTVV.

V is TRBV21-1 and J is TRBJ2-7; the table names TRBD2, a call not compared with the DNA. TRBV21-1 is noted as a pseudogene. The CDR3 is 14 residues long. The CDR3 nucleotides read TGTGCCAGCAGCTCCCCGGGGGATCCCTACGAGCAGTACTTC. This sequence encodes CASSSPGDPYEQYF.

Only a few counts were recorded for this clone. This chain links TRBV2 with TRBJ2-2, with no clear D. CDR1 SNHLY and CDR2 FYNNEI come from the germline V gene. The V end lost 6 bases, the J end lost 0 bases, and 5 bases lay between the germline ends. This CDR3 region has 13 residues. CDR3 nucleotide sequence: TGTGCCAGCAGGTTCGCGAACACCGGGGAGCTGTTTTTT. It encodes CASRFANTGELFF.

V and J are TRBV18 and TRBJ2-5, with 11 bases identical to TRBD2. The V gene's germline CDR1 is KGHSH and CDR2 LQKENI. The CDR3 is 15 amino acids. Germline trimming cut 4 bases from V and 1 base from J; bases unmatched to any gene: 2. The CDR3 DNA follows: TGTGCCAGCTCACGAGGGACTAGCGGCCAAGAGACCCAGTACTTC. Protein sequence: CASSRGTSGQETQYF.

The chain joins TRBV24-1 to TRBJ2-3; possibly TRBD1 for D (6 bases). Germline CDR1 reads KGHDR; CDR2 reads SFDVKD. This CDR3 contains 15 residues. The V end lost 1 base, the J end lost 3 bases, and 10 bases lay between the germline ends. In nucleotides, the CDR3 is TGTGCCACCAGTGATTTTAGGCAGGGGACAGATACGCAGTATTTT. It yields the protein CATSDFRQGTDTQYF.

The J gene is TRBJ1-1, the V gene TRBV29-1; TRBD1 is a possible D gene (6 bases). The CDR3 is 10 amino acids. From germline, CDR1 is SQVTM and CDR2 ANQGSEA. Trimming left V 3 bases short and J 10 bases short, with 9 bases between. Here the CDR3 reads CSVDRGGAFF. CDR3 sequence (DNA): TGCAGCGTTGACCGAGGGGGAGCTTTCTTT.

CDR3 sequence: CSVEIGLAGGGEQYF. CDR3 bases: TGCAGCGTTGAAATAGGGCTAGCGGGAGGGGGCGAGCAGTACTTC. J is TRBJ2-7 and V is TRBV29-1, with TRBD2 identical over 12 bases. The germline V gene has CDR1 SQVTM and CDR2 ANQGSEA. The junction had 8 bases not matched to a gene; V was cut back by 2 bases and J by 6 bases. The CDR3 has 15 amino acids.

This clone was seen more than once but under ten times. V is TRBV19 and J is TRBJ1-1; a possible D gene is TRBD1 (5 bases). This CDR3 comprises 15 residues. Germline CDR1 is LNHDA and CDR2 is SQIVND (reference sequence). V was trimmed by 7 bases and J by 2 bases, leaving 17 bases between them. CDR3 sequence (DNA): TGTGCCAGTACCCCGGGAGGGACTTTTAACACTGAAGCTTTCTTT. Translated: CASTPGGTFNTEAFF.

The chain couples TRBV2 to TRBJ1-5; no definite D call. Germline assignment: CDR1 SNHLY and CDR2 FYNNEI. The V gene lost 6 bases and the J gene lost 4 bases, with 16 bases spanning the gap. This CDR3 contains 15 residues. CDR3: CASSPQLLPNQPQHF. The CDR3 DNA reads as TGTGCCAGCAGCCCACAGCTACTGCCTAATCAGCCCCAGCATTTT.

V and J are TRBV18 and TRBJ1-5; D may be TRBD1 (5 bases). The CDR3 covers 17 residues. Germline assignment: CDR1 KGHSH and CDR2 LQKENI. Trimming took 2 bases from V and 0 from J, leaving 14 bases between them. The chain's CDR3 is CASSPGSGISSNQPQHF. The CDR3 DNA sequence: TGTGCCAGCTCACCAGGGTCAGGGATCAGTAGCAATCAGCCCCAGCATTTT.

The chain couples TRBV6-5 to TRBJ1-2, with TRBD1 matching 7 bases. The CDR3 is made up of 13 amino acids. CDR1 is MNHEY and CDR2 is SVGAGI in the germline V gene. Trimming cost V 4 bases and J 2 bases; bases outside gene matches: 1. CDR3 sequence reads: CASSSTGNYGYTF. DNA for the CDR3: TGTGCCAGCAGTTCGACAGGGAACTATGGCTACACCTTC.

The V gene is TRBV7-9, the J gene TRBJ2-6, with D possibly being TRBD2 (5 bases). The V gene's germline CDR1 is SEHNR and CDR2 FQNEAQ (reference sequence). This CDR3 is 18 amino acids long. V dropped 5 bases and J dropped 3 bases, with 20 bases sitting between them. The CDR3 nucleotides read TGTGCCAGCAGCCTGAACCAAGGAGGTTCGGGTGGGGCCAACGTCCTGACTTTC. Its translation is CASSLNQGGSGGANVLTF. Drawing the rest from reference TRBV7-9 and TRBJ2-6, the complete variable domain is DTGVSQNPRHKITKRGQNVTFRCDPISEHNRLYWYRQTLGQGPEFLTYFQNEAQLEKSRLLSDRFSAERPKGSFSTLEIQRTEQGDSAMYLCASSLNQGGSGGANVLTFGAGSRLTVL.

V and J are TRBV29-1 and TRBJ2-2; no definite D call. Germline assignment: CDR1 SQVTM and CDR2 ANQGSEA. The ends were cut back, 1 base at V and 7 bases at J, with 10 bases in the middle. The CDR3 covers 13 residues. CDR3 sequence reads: CSVEVPLVGELFF. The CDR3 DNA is TGCAGCGTTGAAGTCCCTCTTGTCGGGGAGCTGTTTTTT.

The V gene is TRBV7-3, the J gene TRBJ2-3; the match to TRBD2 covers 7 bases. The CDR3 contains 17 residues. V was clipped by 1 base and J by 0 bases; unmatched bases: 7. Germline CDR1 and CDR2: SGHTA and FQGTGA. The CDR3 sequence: CASSLNHGGGSTDTQYF. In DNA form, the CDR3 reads TGTGCCAGCAGCTTAAATCACGGCGGGGGAAGCACAGATACGCAGTATTTT.

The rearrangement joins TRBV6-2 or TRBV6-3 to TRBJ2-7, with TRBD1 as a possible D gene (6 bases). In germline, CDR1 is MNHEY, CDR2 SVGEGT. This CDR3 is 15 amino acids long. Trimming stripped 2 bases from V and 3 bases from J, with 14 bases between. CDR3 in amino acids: CASSYRGGRGYEQYF. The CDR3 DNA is TGTGCCAGCAGTTACCGTGGTGGCAGGGGCTACGAGCAGTACTTC.

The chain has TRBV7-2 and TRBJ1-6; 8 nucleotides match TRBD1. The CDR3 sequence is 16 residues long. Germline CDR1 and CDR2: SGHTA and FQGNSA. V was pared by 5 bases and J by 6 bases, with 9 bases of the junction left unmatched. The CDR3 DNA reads TGTGCCAGCAGCAAACGAGGACAGGGAGGTAATTCACCCCTCCACTTT. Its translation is CASSKRGQGGNSPLHF.

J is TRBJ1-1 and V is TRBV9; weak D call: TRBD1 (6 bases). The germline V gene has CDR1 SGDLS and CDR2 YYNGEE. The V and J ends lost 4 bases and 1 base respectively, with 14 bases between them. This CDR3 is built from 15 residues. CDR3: CASSQGPDPNTEAFF. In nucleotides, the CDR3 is TGTGCCAGCAGCCAGGGGCCCGATCCGAACACTGAAGCTTTCTTT. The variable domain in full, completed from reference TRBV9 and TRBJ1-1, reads DSGVTQTPKHLITATGQRVTLRCSPRSGDLSVYWYQQSLDQGLQFLIQYYNGEERAKGNILERFSAQQFPDLHSELNLSSLELGDSALYFCASSQGPDPNTEAFFGQGTRLTVV.

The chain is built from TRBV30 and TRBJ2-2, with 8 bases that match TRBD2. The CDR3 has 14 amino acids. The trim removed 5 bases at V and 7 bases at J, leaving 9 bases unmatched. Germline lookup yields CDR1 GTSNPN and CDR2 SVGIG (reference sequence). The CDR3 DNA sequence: TGTGCCTGGGCCCCCGGGACTAGGAACGGGGAGCTGTTTTTT. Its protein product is CAWAPGTRNGELFF.

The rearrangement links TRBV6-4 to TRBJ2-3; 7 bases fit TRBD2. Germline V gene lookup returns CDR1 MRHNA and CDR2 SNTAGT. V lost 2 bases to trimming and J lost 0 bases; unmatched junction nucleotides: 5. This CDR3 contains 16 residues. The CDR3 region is CASSDVGGGSTDTQYF. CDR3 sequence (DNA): TGTGCCAGCAGTGACGTAGGCGGGGGTAGCACAGATACGCAGTATTTT.

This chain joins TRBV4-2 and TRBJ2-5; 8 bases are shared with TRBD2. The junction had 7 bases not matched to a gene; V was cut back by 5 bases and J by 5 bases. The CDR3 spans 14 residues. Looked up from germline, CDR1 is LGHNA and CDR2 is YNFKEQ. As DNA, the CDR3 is TGTGCCAGCAGCAGTACGGGGGGGCCGGAGACCCAGTACTTC. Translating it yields CASSSTGGPETQYF.

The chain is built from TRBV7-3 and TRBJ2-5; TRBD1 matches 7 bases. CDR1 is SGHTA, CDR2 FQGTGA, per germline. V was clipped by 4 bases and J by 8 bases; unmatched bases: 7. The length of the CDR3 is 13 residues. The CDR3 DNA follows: TGTGCCAGCAGCTCGGACAGACAGGGTACCCAGTACTTC. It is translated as CASSSDRQGTQYF.

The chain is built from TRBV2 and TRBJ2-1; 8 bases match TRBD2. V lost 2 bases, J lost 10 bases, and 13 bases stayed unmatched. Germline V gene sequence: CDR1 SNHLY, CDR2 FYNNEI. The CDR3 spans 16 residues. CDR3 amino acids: CASSEHRAGAEREQFF. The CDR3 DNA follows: TGTGCCAGCAGTGAACACCGAGCGGGGGCCGAAAGGGAGCAGTTCTTC.

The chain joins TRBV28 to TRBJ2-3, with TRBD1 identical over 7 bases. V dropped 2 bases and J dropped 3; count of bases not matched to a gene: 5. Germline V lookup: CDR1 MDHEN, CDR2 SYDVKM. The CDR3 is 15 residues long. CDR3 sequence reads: CASSLGTERTDTQYF. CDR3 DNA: TGTGCCAGCAGTTTAGGGACAGAGCGTACAGATACGCAGTATTTT.

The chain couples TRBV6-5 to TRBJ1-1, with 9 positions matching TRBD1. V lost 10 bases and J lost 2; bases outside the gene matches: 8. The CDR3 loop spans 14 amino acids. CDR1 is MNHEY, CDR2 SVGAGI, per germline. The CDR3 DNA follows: TGTGCCACTACCAAGGGACAGGGCAACACTGAAGCTTTCTTT. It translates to CATTKGQGNTEAFF.

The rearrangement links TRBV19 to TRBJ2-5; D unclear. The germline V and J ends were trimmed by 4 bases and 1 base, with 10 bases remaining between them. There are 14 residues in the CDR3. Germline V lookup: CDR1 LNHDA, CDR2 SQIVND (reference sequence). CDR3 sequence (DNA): TGTGCCAGTAGTAACCCAGGTTCCCAAGAGACCCAGTACTTC. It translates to CASSNPGSQETQYF.

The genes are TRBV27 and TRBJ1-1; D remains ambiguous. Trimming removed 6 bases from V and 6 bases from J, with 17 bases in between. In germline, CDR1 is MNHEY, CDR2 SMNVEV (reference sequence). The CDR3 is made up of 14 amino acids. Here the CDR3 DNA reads TGTGCCAGCAGCACTACTACTAAAAGCCCTGAAGCTTTCTTT. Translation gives CASSTTTKSPEAFF.